This T cell receptor beta chain appears in the sequencing data of a study of blood T cell repertoires in COVID-19. Participants spanned ages roughly 18 to 95 years and resided in 20 to 25 US areas. The method was immunoSEQ multiplex PCR; TCRdb's version includes in-frame clones alone and lacks a portion of them. Altogether fewer than 350,000 clones are present, 85% to 90% being singletons, with the ten largest covering over 4%. V was shortened by 3 bases and J by 4 bases, with 12 bases between the two germline ends. This CDR3 has 14 residues. The V gene's germline CDR1 is KGHSH and CDR2 LQKENI. Sequencing was carried out using PBMCs or T cells enriched from blood (not recorded which). This TCR was sampled from a woman aged 30 to 39 with acute COVID-19. The J gene is TRBJ1-1, the V gene TRBV18; D is possibly TRBD1 (5 bases). In nucleotides, the CDR3 is TGTGCCAGCTCACCCAGGGTGAGTGGCACTGAAGCTTTCTTT. The encoded protein is CASSPRVSGTEAFF.